Listed below are T cell receptor beta chains from one sample, sequenced in a study of blood T cell repertoires in COVID-19. The table came from immunoSEQ multiplex PCR; TCRdb's copy has only in-frame clones and leaves some out. Of 85,000 to 95,000 clones detected, over 75% appear once; the ten largest clones hold more than 6.5%. What was sequenced was peripheral blood. All receptors come from a man in his sixties or seventies with acute or convalescent COVID-19. CDR3s include the opening cysteine and the closing phenylalanine or tryptophan. The order of the fields is clone size, V gene, D gene, CDR3 length, J gene, CDR3 protein, CDR3 DNA. A D gene is named only where the DNA matches it firmly. Clone size, where shown, is once, few, many, or a class for clones that have expanded.

-	TRBV28	-	15	TRBJ2-6	CASSLTVSGANVLTF	TGTGCCAGCAGTTTAACAGTCTCTGGGGCCAACGTCCTGACTTTC
-	TRBV4-1	-	14	TRBJ1-1	CASSGRTRNTEAFF	TGCGCCAGCAGCGGACGGACACGGAACACTGAAGCTTTCTTT
-	TRBV9	TRBD1	14	TRBJ1-1	CASSVDPTGSEAFF	TGTGCCAGCAGCGTAGACCCGACAGGGTCTGAAGCTTTCTTT
-	TRBV9	TRBD2	15	TRBJ2-5	CASSQWGGDQETQYF	TGTGCCAGCAGCCAGTGGGGAGGGGATCAAGAGACCCAGTACTTC
many	TRBV5-1	TRBD2	13	TRBJ2-7	CASSSGRASEQYF	TGCGCCAGCAGCTCCGGGAGGGCCAGCGAGCAGTACTTC
-	TRBV6-5	TRBD1	14	TRBJ1-2	CASSRTDRASGYTF	TGTGCCAGCAGCCGTACTGACAGGGCGTCTGGCTACACCTTC
-	TRBV2	-	16	TRBJ2-5	CASSTLPSEVRETQYF	TGTGCCAGCAGTACCCTCCCTAGTGAGGTCAGAGAGACCCAGTACTTC
-	TRBV19	TRBD1	16	TRBJ2-2	CASRKPGTGATGELFF	TGTGCCAGTAGGAAGCCCGGGACAGGAGCCACCGGGGAGCTGTTTTTT
-	TRBV5-4	-	15	TRBJ2-1	CASSLAGQGGNEQFF	TGTGCCAGCAGCTTGGCCGGGCAGGGTGGCAATGAGCAGTTCTTC
-	TRBV11-3	TRBD2	15	TRBJ2-7	CASSLGLAASYEQYF	TGTGCCAGCAGCTTAGGACTAGCGGCCTCCTACGAGCAGTACTTC
-	TRBV5-1	TRBD2	16	TRBJ2-7	CASSLSGGALSGEQYF	TGCGCCAGCAGCTTATCGGGGGGAGCCCTCTCGGGCGAGCAGTACTTC
-	TRBV5-1	TRBD1	15	TRBJ1-6	CASSTGQGSNSPLHF	TGCGCCAGCAGCACCGGACAGGGGAGTAATTCACCCCTCCACTTT
-	TRBV5-6	TRBD1	14	TRBJ1-2	CASSWDRGANGYTF	TGTGCCAGCAGCTGGGACAGGGGAGCTAATGGCTACACCTTC
-	TRBV24-1	-	15	TRBJ1-1	CATSGRQGLHTEAFF	TGTGCCACCAGTGGGCGCCAGGGCCTCCACACTGAAGCTTTCTTT
-	TRBV6-4	-	13	TRBJ2-4	CASSERQENIQYF	TGTGCCAGCAGTGAGAGACAGGAGAACATTCAGTACTTC
-	TRBV19	TRBD1	15	TRBJ2-7	CASASRTGGAYEQYF	TGTGCCAGCGCATCTAGGACAGGGGGCGCGTACGAGCAGTACTTC
-	TRBV7-6	-	14	TRBJ2-3	CASSLGGLPDTQYF	TGTGCCAGCAGCTTGGGGGGTTTACCAGATACGCAGTATTTT
few	TRBV2	-	14	TRBJ2-2	CASSYSPNTGELFF	TGTGCCAGCAGTTACAGCCCGAACACCGGGGAGCTGTTTTTT
few	TRBV24-1	TRBD1	16	TRBJ2-1	CATSRHTGGVMDEQFF	TGTGCCACCAGTCGACATACAGGGGGCGTTATGGATGAGCAGTTCTTC
-	TRBV7-9	-	15	TRBJ1-1	CASRSNTFSNTEAFF	TGTGCCAGCAGATCAAACACCTTCTCGAACACTGAAGCTTTCTTT
few	TRBV6-1	TRBD1	19	TRBJ1-3	CASSEATGRQGISGNTIYF	TGTGCCAGCAGTGAAGCGACAGGTAGACAGGGGATCTCTGGAAACACCATATATTTT
-	TRBV6-5	TRBD2	15	TRBJ2-1	CASSSGLAGVNEQFF	TGTGCCAGCAGTTCGGGACTAGCGGGAGTCAATGAGCAGTTCTTC
-	TRBV5-1	-	16	TRBJ1-3	CASSLGQQRSGNTIYF	TGCGCCAGCAGCTTGGGACAGCAACGATCTGGAAACACCATATATTTT
-	TRBV5-1	-	14	TRBJ2-1	CASSPDSIDNEQFF	TGCGCCAGCAGCCCGGACTCGATTGACAATGAGCAGTTCTTC
-	TRBV10-3	-	17	TRBJ1-6	CAISELPSGESNSPLHF	TGTGCCATCAGTGAGTTGCCCTCAGGGGAGAGTAATTCACCCCTCCACTTT
-	TRBV15	TRBD1	15	TRBJ2-7	CATSRAGTANYEQYF	TGTGCCACCAGCAGAGCCGGGACAGCTAACTACGAGCAGTACTTC
-	TRBV10-3	TRBD1	16	TRBJ1-5	CAISESWDRGDQPQHF	TGTGCCATCAGTGAGTCGTGGGACAGGGGGGATCAGCCCCAGCATTTT
-	TRBV9	-	15	TRBJ1-2	CASSSRLDRTYGYTF	TGTGCCAGCAGCTCTCGACTTGACAGGACTTATGGCTACACCTTC
-	TRBV19	-	16	TRBJ1-5	CASSIDRRQANQPQHF	TGTGCCAGTAGTATAGATCGGAGGCAGGCCAATCAGCCCCAGCATTTT
few	TRBV6-4	TRBD1	13	TRBJ2-5	CASSATGGETQYF	TGTGCCAGCAGTGCCACAGGGGGTGAGACCCAGTACTTC
few	TRBV5-1	TRBD1	15	TRBJ1-4	CASSTGTGSHEKLFF	TGCGCCAGCAGCACAGGGACAGGGTCGCATGAAAAACTGTTTTTT
once	TRBV19	-	14	TRBJ1-2	CASSNRDFNYGYTF	TGTGCCAGTAGTAACCGGGACTTTAACTATGGCTACACCTTC
-	TRBV30	-	13	TRBJ1-4	CAWSVHLNEKLFF	TGTGCCTGGAGTGTACACCTTAATGAAAAACTGTTTTTT
-	TRBV28	TRBD1	14	TRBJ1-1	CASTLRQGTGRAFF	TGTGCCAGCACCCTTCGACAGGGGACCGGTCGGGCTTTCTTT
-	TRBV15	-	16	TRBJ2-5	CATSREMAGFGETQYF	TGTGCCACCAGCAGAGAGATGGCAGGGTTTGGTGAGACCCAGTACTTC
-	TRBV27	TRBD1	18	TRBJ2-3	CASSAPMGRDRVADTQYF	TGTGCCAGCAGTGCCCCCATGGGCCGGGACAGGGTAGCAGATACGCAGTATTTT
once	TRBV28	TRBD1	14	TRBJ1-5	CASSLWAGGQPQHF	TGTGCCAGCAGTTTATGGGCAGGGGGCCAGCCCCAGCATTTT
-	TRBV19	-	14	TRBJ1-5	CASSYPGKYQPQHF	TGTGCCAGTAGTTATCCGGGGAAGTATCAGCCCCAGCATTTT
-	TRBV10-3	-	13	TRBJ2-3	CAITGPQGDTQYF	TGTGCCATCACAGGTCCCCAGGGAGATACGCAGTATTTT
-	TRBV27	-	15	TRBJ1-1	CASSLRNRGFTEAFF	TGTGCCAGCAGTTTACGAAACAGAGGGTTCACTGAAGCTTTCTTT
-	TRBV24-1	-	17	TRBJ2-1	CATSDPDSPSSYNEQFF	TGTGCCACCAGTGACCCGGACAGCCCCAGCTCCTACAATGAGCAGTTCTTC
-	TRBV6-4	TRBD2	15	TRBJ2-5	CASSVTSGDQETQYF	TGTGCCAGCAGTGTGACTAGCGGGGATCAAGAGACCCAGTACTTC
-	TRBV4-1	TRBD1	16	TRBJ2-1	CASSQGRDRVGNEQFF	TGCGCCAGCAGCCAAGGCCGGGACAGGGTAGGCAATGAGCAGTTCTTC
-	TRBV3-1/TRBV3-2	-	14	TRBJ2-5	CASSQGGRGETQYF	TGTGCCAGCAGCCAAGGTGGGCGAGGGGAGACCCAGTACTTC
few	TRBV30	TRBD1	15	TRBJ1-6	CASEGGQGRNSPLHF	TGTGCCTCAGAAGGTGGACAGGGTAGAAATTCACCCCTCCACTTT
-	TRBV6-5	-	14	TRBJ2-7	CASSYLQGFGEQYF	TGTGCCAGCAGTTATTTACAGGGTTTCGGGGAGCAGTACTTC
-	TRBV20-1	-	11	TRBJ2-2	CSASGTGELFF	TGCAGTGCTAGCGGCACCGGGGAGCTGTTTTTT
-	TRBV29-1	-	11	TRBJ2-5	CSVREQETQYF	TGCAGCGTGCGGGAACAAGAGACCCAGTACTTC
-	TRBV4-1	-	14	TRBJ1-1	CASSQDRTSTEAFF	TGCGCCAGCAGCCAAGATCGTACCAGCACTGAAGCTTTCTTT
once	TRBV5-1	-	13	TRBJ1-2	CASSFEGKDGYTF	TGCGCCAGCAGCTTTGAGGGAAAGGATGGCTACACCTTC
-	TRBV9	TRBD1	15	TRBJ1-1	CASSGGTAMNTEAFF	TGTGCCAGCAGCGGGGGGACAGCCATGAACACTGAAGCTTTCTTT
-	TRBV7-2	-	13	TRBJ1-1	CASSLTANTEAFF	TGTGCCAGCAGCTTAACTGCGAACACTGAAGCTTTCTTT
-	TRBV7-2	-	15	TRBJ1-5	CASSLVAVSNQPQHF	TGTGCCAGCAGCTTAGTGGCAGTTAGCAATCAGCCCCAGCATTTT
-	TRBV11-3	-	18	TRBJ2-2	CASSNPRIRGKNTGELFF	TGTGCCAGCAGCAACCCCCGGATTCGAGGGAAGAACACCGGGGAGCTGTTTTTT